The 9 T cell receptor beta chains given below trace back to one sample, sequenced in a study of T cells in narcolepsy. The data were produced by immunoSEQ multiplex PCR, yet TCRdb's version contains in-frame clones alone and is incomplete. Here the sample spans about 35,000 clones, around 90% being singletons. The specimen was CD45RA- memory CD4+ T cells from PBMCs. Receptor source: a human donor with narcolepsy.

The genes are TRBV7-8 and TRBJ2-1; 14 bases agree with TRBD2. Germline V lookup: CDR1 SGHVS, CDR2 FQNEAQ. With V trimmed by 2 bases and J by 8 bases, 5 bases remained unmatched. This CDR3 contains 16 residues. This chain's CDR3 is CASSLMGLAGVDEQFF. The CDR3 DNA is TGTGCCAGCAGCTTAATGGGACTAGCGGGAGTGGATGAGCAGTTCTTC.

The table lists this clone with a count of one. The rearrangement joins TRBV10-3 to TRBJ2-5, with D tentatively TRBD2 (6 bases). This CDR3 has 14 amino acids. Per germline, CDR1 ENHRY and CDR2 SYGVKD. The V end was cut by 0 bases, the J end by 3 bases, with 8 bases between. CDR3 protein: CAISESASEETQYF. In DNA, the CDR3 is TGTGCCATCAGTGAGTCTGCTAGCGAAGAGACCCAGTACTTC.

This clone was picked up a small number of times. J is TRBJ2-7 and V is TRBV7-9; D is undetermined. This CDR3 is 14 amino acids long. Germline CDR1 SEHNR, CDR2 FQNEAQ (reference sequence). With 5 bases removed from V and 1 base from J, the gap between germline ends came to 12 bases. The CDR3 region has the DNA TGTGCCAGCAGCCCGTCAATAACATCCTACGAGCAGTACTTC. Its translation: CASSPSITSYEQYF.

The CDR3 protein is CASSQTIGQGPDYSNQPQHF. Here the CDR3 DNA reads TGCGCCAGCAGTCAAACGATAGGACAGGGGCCGGATTATAGCAATCAGCCCCAGCATTTT. The chain carries TRBV23-1 and TRBJ1-5; 9 bases align to TRBD1. TRBV23-1 has ORF status, its function being uncertain. Germline trimming cut 2 bases from V and 0 bases from J; bases unmatched to any gene: 14. The CDR3 is made up of 20 amino acids.

The rearrangement links TRBV27 to TRBJ2-7; TRBD2 aligns across 8 bases. There are 15 residues in the CDR3. V dropped 6 bases and J dropped 0; count of bases not matched to a gene: 7. CDR1 and CDR2 from the germline V gene are MNHEY and SMNVEV (reference sequence). The DNA of the CDR3 is TGTGCCAGCAGGCGGGAGGAGGTTGGCTCCTACGAGCAGTACTTC. Protein sequence: CASRREEVGSYEQYF.

This clone was recorded once. The chain uses TRBV27 and TRBJ1-5; 7 bases match TRBD1. This CDR3 is 15 amino acids long. V lost 5 bases, J lost 4 bases, and 8 bases stayed unmatched. The germline V gene encodes CDR1 MNHEY and CDR2 SMNVEV (reference sequence). CDR3 amino acids: CASSLRQGWNQPQHF. DNA for the CDR3: TGTGCCAGCAGTCTTCGACAGGGATGGAATCAGCCCCAGCATTTT.

This clone came up a few times. The chain recombines TRBV18 with TRBJ2-7, with TRBD2 identical over 7 bases. Germline trimming cut 2 bases from V and 9 bases from J; bases unmatched to any gene: 7. The CDR3 is made up of 13 amino acids. Germline assignment: CDR1 KGHSH and CDR2 LQKENI. The DNA for the CDR3 is TGTGCCAGCTCACCAGGGAGCCCGGGAGGGCAGTACTTC. Its protein is CASSPGSPGGQYF.

This chain connects TRBV27 to TRBJ2-1; D uncertain. Germline V gene sequence: CDR1 MNHEY, CDR2 SMNVEV (reference sequence). The V and J ends lost 5 bases and 4 bases respectively, with 18 bases between them. The CDR3 loop spans 16 amino acids. CDR3 DNA sequence: TGTGCCAGCAGTAAAACCCCACCCGACCCGTACAATGAGCAGTTCTTC. This sequence encodes CASSKTPPDPYNEQFF.

The chain links TRBV28 to TRBJ2-7; D could derive from TRBD1 or TRBD2 (5 bases each). CDR1 MDHEN and CDR2 SYDVKM come from the germline V gene. With 5 bases removed from V and 3 bases from J, the gap between germline ends came to 11 bases. There are 13 residues in the CDR3. The CDR3 sequence is CASSGGAVYEQYF. CDR3 bases: TGTGCCAGCAGTGGGGGTGCGGTCTACGAGCAGTACTTC.